These T cell receptor beta chains were read from a single sample in a study of T-cell memory formation after mild COVID-19. Each CDR3 protein gets one entry after TCRdb re-called the 5' RACE reads with MiXCR. The table has about 110,000 distinct CDR3 sequences, approximately 17% seen once; the top ten hold 28%. Sequences were obtained from PBMCs or a T cell subset sorted from them (not recorded which). These receptors were collected from an adult woman who had mild COVID-19 (a few samples of this study predate the infection). Cell type and time point are not known. The CDR3 runs from the conserved cysteine through the conserved F or W. D genes are given only for firm matches. Only part of the rows carry a size: once, few, many, or a class if the clone is expanded.

TRBJ2-7,TRBV6-5,TRBD1,many,TGTGCCAGCAGTTACTCCGGGGACAGTTCCTACGAGCAGTACTTC,CASSYSGDSSYEQYF
TRBJ2-4,TRBV9,.,.,TGTGCCAGCAGCCCCCCCCATGGCCAGAACATTCAGTACTTC,CASSPPHGQNIQYF
TRBJ1-3,TRBV6-6,.,few,TGTGCCAGCAGTGACCGGGACCCATTAGGCTCAGGAAACACCATATATTTT,CASSDRDPLGSGNTIYF
TRBJ2-7,TRBV20-1,TRBD2,few,TGCAGTGCTGGGCCGACTAGCGGGATACCCTACGAGCAGTACTTC,CSAGPTSGIPYEQYF
TRBJ1-2,TRBV24-1,.,.,TGTGCCACCAGTGATTATGGGGAAAACTATGGCTACACCTTC,CATSDYGENYGYTF
TRBJ2-2,TRBV27,.,few,TGTGCCAGCAGTTTGCCCGCCACCGGGGAGCTGTTTTTT,CASSLPATGELFF
TRBJ2-7,TRBV27,TRBD1,few,TGTGCCAGCAGTTCAGCGCGGACAGGGGGAGACTACGAGCAGTACTTC,CASSSARTGGDYEQYF
TRBJ2-7,TRBV29-1,TRBD2,.,TGCAGCGTTGAAGAATATAGCGGGAGCTACGAGCAGTACTTC,CSVEEYSGSYEQYF
TRBJ2-3,TRBV5-1,.,many,TGCGCCAGCAGCATTCGAACAGATACGCAGTATTTT,CASSIRTDTQYF
TRBJ2-1,TRBV6-1,TRBD2,.,TGTGCCAGCAGTGGCAAGCGGGGTTACAATGAGCAGTTCTTC,CASSGKRGYNEQFF
TRBJ2-1,TRBV6-2/TRBV6-3,.,few,TGTGCCAGCATCGGGGCAGGGTTAGATGAGCAGTTCTTC,CASIGAGLDEQFF
TRBJ2-7,TRBV15,.,.,TGTGCCACCAGCAATGCGGTCTACGAGCAGTACTTC,CATSNAVYEQYF
TRBJ1-1,TRBV5-4,.,.,TGTGCCAGCAGCGCGGGGCGGAACACTGAAGCTTTCTTT,CASSAGRNTEAFF
TRBJ2-7,TRBV5-1,.,.,TGCGCCAGCAGCTTGACCCGCTACTACGAGCAGTACTTC,CASSLTRYYEQYF
TRBJ2-7,TRBV9,TRBD2,many,TGTGCCAGCGGAGGACTAGCCCCTCACGAGCAGTACTTC,CASGGLAPHEQYF
TRBJ2-7,TRBV12-3/TRBV12-4,.,few,TGTGCCAGCAAGGGGGTGACCTACGAGCAGTACTTC,CASKGVTYEQYF
TRBJ2-7,TRBV9,.,few,TGTGCCAGCAGCGTAGCGAGTTCCTACGAGCAGTACTTC,CASSVASSYEQYF
TRBJ1-2,TRBV20-1,.,few,TGCAGTGCTAGAGGCCTTAGCACCGCCTATGGCTACACCTTC,CSARGLSTAYGYTF
TRBJ2-1,TRBV7-9,.,many,TGTGCCAGCAGCTTATGGGAAGATGAGCAGTTCTTC,CASSLWEDEQFF
TRBJ2-3,TRBV24-1,TRBD2,.,TGTGCCACCAGTGATTTAGCGCTAGCGGGAGTGGGTACAGATACGCAGTATTTT,CATSDLALAGVGTDTQYF
TRBJ1-2,TRBV13,.,few,TGTGCCAGCAGCTTATCAGGGGCTGACGGCTATGGCTACACCTTC,CASSLSGADGYGYTF
TRBJ2-1,TRBV28,TRBD1,many,TGTGCCAGCAGCCCCGGGACAGGGTTTTTCGAGCAGTTCTTC,CASSPGTGFFEQFF
TRBJ2-7,TRBV9,TRBD2,many,TGTGCCAGCAGCGGAGCTAGCGGTGCTGGGTACGAGCAGTACTTC,CASSGASGAGYEQYF
TRBJ2-4,TRBV5-1,TRBD1,few,TGCGCCAGCAGCCCCTCCCGGGACAGCGCAGCCAAAAACATTCAGTACTTC,CASSPSRDSAAKNIQYF
TRBJ2-7,TRBV27,TRBD2,.,TGTGCCAGCAGTTTATCGGGGGCTAGCGGGAGCTACGAGCAGTACTTC,CASSLSGASGSYEQYF
TRBJ2-1,TRBV12-3/TRBV12-4,TRBD2,medium-sized,TGTGCCAGCCTAGGGACCGGGGGGGTCAATGAGCAGTTCTTC,CASLGTGGVNEQFF
TRBJ1-1,TRBV6-2/TRBV6-3,.,.,TGTGCCAGCAGACCCCAGGGAAGCACTGAAGCTTTCTTT,CASRPQGSTEAFF
TRBJ2-7,TRBV3-1,.,few,TGTGCCAGCAGCCCTTGGACCGCCGGGAACGAGCAGTACTTC,CASSPWTAGNEQYF
TRBJ2-7,TRBV20-1,.,.,TGCAGTGCTGTTAGCGGCTACGAGCAGTACTTC,CSAVSGYEQYF
TRBJ2-5,TRBV29-1,TRBD1,.,TGCAGCGTTGATACGACCTCCTGGACAGGGGCCTCCCCGGAGACCCAGTACTTC,CSVDTTSWTGASPETQYF
TRBJ1-1,TRBV4-1,TRBD1,.,TGCGCCAGCAGCCCCCAGGGGGTAGGTGACACTGAAGCTTTCTTT,CASSPQGVGDTEAFF
TRBJ2-3,TRBV7-9,TRBD2,few,TGTGCCAGCAGCTTAGGTCTAGCGGACGACACAGATACGCAGTATTTT,CASSLGLADDTDTQYF
TRBJ1-2,TRBV4-1,TRBD1,.,TGCGCCAGCAGCCACGGGCAGTTTGGGGACAGGGCGGGTGGCTACACCTTC,CASSHGQFGDRAGGYTF
TRBJ2-1,TRBV9,TRBD1,few,TGTGCCAGCAGCGTAGAGGCAGGGGGCGCTGAGGATGAGCAGTTCTTC,CASSVEAGGAEDEQFF
TRBJ2-3,TRBV27,TRBD2,.,TGTGCCAGCAGTTTTATGGGACTAGCGGCAGATACGCAGTATTTT,CASSFMGLAADTQYF
TRBJ2-7,TRBV30,TRBD2,.,TGTGCCTGGAGCCTACTAGCGGGAGGGGGGTACGAGCAGTACTTC,CAWSLLAGGGYEQYF
TRBJ1-3,TRBV4-1,TRBD1,.,TGCGCCAGCAGCCAAGGTCCAGGGGGTCGCTCTGGAAACACCATATATTTT,CASSQGPGGRSGNTIYF
TRBJ1-2,TRBV7-9,.,.,TGTGCCAGCAGCCCGGATGGCTACACCTTC,CASSPDGYTF
TRBJ2-1,TRBV10-2,.,medium-sized,TGCGCCAGCAGTGTGTCTCAAGAATACAATGAGCAGTTCTTC,CASSVSQEYNEQFF
TRBJ2-3,TRBV10-3,.,few,TGTGCCATCAGTGTGAGCACTAGTCACAGCACAGATACGCAGTATTTT,CAISVSTSHSTDTQYF
TRBJ2-7,TRBV6-2/TRBV6-3,TRBD1,few,TGTGCCAGCAGACCCGGGACAGGGGATTACGAGCAGTACTTC,CASRPGTGDYEQYF